These T cell receptor beta chains were read from a single sample in a study of blood T cells in healthy people across ages. TCRdb reprocessed the 5' RACE reads with MiXCR, giving one entry per CDR3 protein. The table has some 1,500,000 distinct CDR3 sequences, less than 45% seen once. Sequencing was performed on blood. These receptor sequences come from a woman aged 18 to 35 in good health. Both conserved end residues are part of each CDR3. A D gene is named only where the DNA matches it firmly. Expanded clones are given a class, and other clones once, few, many or no size at all.

>NA|TRBV27|TRBD1|TRBJ1-3
CASSLSLDPNRGSTIYF
>NA|TRBV6-2/TRBV6-3|TRBD2|NA
CASTRLAGYEQYF
>few|TRBV5-5|NA|TRBJ1-2
CASSLEARPNYGYTF
>NA|TRBV13|NA|TRBJ1-2
CASSYGAGDRGYTF
>NA|TRBV5-1|NA|TRBJ2-2
CASSPLGGPTGELFF
>NA|TRBV5-1|NA|TRBJ2-1
CASSSDALEQFF
>few|TRBV6-5|TRBD1|TRBJ1-1
CASRDRADTEAFF
>NA|TRBV20-1|NA|NA
CSASERRSSYNEQYF
>NA|TRBV25-1|TRBD2|TRBJ2-1
CASSEYLPTLAGFSYNEQFF
>NA|TRBV4-2|TRBD2|TRBJ2-5
CASSQDKELAGHEQYF
>NA|TRBV20-1|TRBD2|NA
CSARDRWGLRLAGGGNEQYF
>NA|TRBV7-9|NA|TRBJ1-2
CATELLAYGYTF
>few|TRBV7-9|TRBD1|TRBJ1-4
CASSKTGGTEKLFF
>few|TRBV5-1|NA|TRBJ1-1
CASSFRNMNTEAFF
>NA|TRBV29-1|NA|TRBJ1-2
CSVESRADNYGYTF
>NA|TRBV4-1|TRBD1|TRBJ1-4
CASSRGTVLNEKLFF
>NA|TRBV4-3|NA|TRBJ2-2
CASSQDLMVTGELFF
>NA|TRBV27|TRBD1|TRBJ1-2
CASSPMPGQGFGEIYGYTF
>NA|TRBV20-1|TRBD1|TRBJ1-1
CSARDYLDRDTEAFF
>few|TRBV4-1|TRBD1|TRBJ1-1
CASSQVGQLNTEAFF
>NA|TRBV4-1|NA|TRBJ1-5
CASSQGTEGQPQHF
>few|TRBV7-3|NA|TRBJ2-1
CASSHRMTPYNEQFF
>few|TRBV28|TRBD1|TRBJ2-1
CASSSGQGLNEQFF
>once|TRBV28|TRBD2|NA
CATGLAGEETQYF
>NA|TRBV20-1|TRBD2|TRBJ2-1
CSARDRGGNYNEQFF
>NA|TRBV28|NA|TRBJ1-4
CASGRGGREKLFF
>NA|TRBV4-1|TRBD2|TRBJ2-4
CASSRGGLVLAKNIQYF
>many|TRBV2|NA|TRBJ2-5
CASSTYVRETQYF
>few|TRBV10-3|TRBD1|TRBJ2-1
CAISPGTVKIYNEQFF
>NA|TRBV7-9|NA|TRBJ2-7
CASSLEDTYEQYF
>NA|TRBV6-2/TRBV6-3|NA|TRBJ2-5
CASSRLLRDEQYF
>NA|TRBV3-1|NA|TRBJ2-1
CASSQLVSQAPYNEQFF
>once|TRBV6-2/TRBV6-3|TRBD1|TRBJ1-2
CASASSGQIYGYTF